This TCR beta chain came from a study of human T cells and chemical hapten exposure. On the study more broadly: After 6 days, upper back 0.01% DPC patch tests were scored. Overall study results and limits: Positive correlation was observed between PT1 expanded TCR counts and patch test score.

The table lists this clonotype with a few counts. Its target is unknown. TCRdb re-derived calls from the RACE reads in MiXCR, one entry per CDR3 protein. The data contain about 350,000 distinct CDR3 sequences, approximately 5.8% of them singletons. Time point reported: pre-sensitization, week 0. Treatment meaning: therapeutic diphenylcyclopropenone sensitization with weekly scalp DPC. The CDR3 covers 13 residues. Trimming cost V 5 bases and J 3 bases, with 11 bases left between them. Germline CDR1 is KGHSH and CDR2 is LQKENI. This chain joins TRBV18 and TRBJ2-7, with D perhaps matching TRBD1 (6 bases). The sequencing used whole blood, collected in connection with sensitization to the hapten diphenylcyclopropenone (DPC). The receptor's source is a woman aged 18-29 years with alopecia areata. Some clones in this sample may be carry-over from other donors' samples. In nucleotides, the CDR3 is TGTGCCAGCTCATCAGACAGGAGCTACGAGCAGTACTTC. Translation gives CASSSDRSYEQYF.